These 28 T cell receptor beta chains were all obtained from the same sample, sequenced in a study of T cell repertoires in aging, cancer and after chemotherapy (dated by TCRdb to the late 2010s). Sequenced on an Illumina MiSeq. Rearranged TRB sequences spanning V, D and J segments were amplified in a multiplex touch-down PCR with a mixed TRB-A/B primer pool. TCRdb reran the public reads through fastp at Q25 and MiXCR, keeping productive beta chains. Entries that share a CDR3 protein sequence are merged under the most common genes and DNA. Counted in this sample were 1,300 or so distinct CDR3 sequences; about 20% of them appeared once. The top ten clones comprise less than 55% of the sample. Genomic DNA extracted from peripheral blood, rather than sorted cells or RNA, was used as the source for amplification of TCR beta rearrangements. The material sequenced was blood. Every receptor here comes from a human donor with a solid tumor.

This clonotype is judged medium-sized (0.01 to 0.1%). CDR3 amino acids: CSARSSSGGPETQYF. The CDR3 nucleotides read TGCAGTGCTAGAAGTTCAAGCGGGGGACCAGAGACCCAGTACTTC. V is TRBV20-1 and J is TRBJ2-5; the match to TRBD2 covers 8 bases. This CDR3 contains 15 residues. Trimming cost V 2 bases and J 4 bases; bases outside gene matches: 9. Per germline, CDR1 DFQATT and CDR2 SNEGSKA (reference sequence).

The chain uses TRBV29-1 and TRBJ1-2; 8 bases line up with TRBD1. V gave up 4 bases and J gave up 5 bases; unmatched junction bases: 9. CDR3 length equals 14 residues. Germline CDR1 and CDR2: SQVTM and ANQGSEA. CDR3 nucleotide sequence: TGCAGCGTTGTTTTTTCGGGACAGGAGTATGGCTACACCTTC. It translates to CSVVFSGQEYGYTF.

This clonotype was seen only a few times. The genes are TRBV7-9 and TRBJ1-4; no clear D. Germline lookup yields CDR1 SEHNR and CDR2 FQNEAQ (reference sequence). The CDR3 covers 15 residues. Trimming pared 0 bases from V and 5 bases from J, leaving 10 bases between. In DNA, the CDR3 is TGTGCCAGCAGCTTAGCGATGGGGTACAATGAAAAACTGTTTTTT. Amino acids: CASSLAMGYNEKLFF.

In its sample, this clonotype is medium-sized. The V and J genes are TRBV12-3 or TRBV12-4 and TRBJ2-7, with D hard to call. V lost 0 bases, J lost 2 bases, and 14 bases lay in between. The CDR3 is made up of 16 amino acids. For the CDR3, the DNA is TGTGCCAGCAGTTTAGCGGCCAGGAGACCCCCCTACGAGCAGTACTTC. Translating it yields CASSLAARRPPYEQYF.

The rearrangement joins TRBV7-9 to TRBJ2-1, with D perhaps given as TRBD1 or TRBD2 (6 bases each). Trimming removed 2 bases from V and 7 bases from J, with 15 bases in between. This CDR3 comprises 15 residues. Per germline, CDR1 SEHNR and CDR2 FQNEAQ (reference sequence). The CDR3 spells CASSLLPGAQNEQFF. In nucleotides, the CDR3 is TGTGCCAGCAGCTTACTACCGGGGGCCCAGAATGAGCAGTTCTTC.

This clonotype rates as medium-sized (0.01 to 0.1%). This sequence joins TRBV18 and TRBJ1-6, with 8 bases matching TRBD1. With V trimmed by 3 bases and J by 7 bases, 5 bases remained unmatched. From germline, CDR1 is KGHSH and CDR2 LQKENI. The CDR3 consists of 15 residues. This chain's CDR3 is CASSPRDRQNSPLHF. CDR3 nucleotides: TGTGCCAGCTCACCGCGGGACAGGCAGAATTCACCCCTCCACTTT.

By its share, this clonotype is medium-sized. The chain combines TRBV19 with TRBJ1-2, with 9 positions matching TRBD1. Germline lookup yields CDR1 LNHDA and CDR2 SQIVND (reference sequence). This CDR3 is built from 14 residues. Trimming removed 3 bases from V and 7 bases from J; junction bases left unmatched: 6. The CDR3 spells CASSIVGDRVGYTF. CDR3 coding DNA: TGTGCCAGTAGTATTGTGGGGGACAGGGTTGGCTACACCTTC.

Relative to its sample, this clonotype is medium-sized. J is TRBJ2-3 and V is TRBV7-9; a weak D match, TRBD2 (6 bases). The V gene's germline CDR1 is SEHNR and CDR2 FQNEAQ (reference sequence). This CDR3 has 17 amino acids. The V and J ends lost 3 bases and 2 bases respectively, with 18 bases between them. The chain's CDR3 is CASSFPVGGPLTDTQYF. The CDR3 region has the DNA TGTGCCAGCAGCTTCCCGGTGGGGGGTCCCCTCACAGATACGCAGTATTTT.

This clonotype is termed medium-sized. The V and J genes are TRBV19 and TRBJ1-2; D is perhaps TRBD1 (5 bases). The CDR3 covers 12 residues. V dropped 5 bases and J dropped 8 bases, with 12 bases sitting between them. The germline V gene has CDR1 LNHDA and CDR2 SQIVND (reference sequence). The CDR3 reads CASSFLRGGYTF. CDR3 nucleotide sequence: TGTGCCAGTAGTTTCCTCCGGGGGGGCTACACCTTC.

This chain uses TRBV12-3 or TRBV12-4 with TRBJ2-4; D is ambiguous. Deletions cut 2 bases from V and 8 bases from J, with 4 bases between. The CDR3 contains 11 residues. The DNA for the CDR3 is TGTGCCAGCAGTTTACGGGACATTCAGTACTTC. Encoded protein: CASSLRDIQYF.

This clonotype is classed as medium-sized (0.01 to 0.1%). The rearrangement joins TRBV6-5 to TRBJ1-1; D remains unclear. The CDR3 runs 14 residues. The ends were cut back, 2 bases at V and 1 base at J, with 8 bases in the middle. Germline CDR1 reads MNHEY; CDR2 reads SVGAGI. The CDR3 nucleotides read TGTGCCAGCAGTTACAACAGACCGAACACTGAAGCTTTCTTT. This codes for CASSYNRPNTEAFF.

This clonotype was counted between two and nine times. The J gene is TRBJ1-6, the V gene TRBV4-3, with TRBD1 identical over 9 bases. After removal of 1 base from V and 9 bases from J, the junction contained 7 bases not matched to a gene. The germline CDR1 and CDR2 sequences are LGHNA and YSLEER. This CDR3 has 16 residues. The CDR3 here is CASSQVTGGAGSPLHF. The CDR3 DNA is TGCGCCAGCAGCCAAGTTACAGGGGGCGCAGGTTCACCCCTCCACTTT.

CDR3: CASSLVLSSPNYEQYF. In DNA form, the CDR3 reads TGTGCCAGCAGCTTAGTCCTCTCAAGCCCAAACTACGAGCAGTACTTC. J is TRBJ2-7 and V is TRBV6-5, with D uncertain. The V and J ends lost 6 bases and 3 bases respectively, with 21 bases between them. CDR3 size: 16 residues. The germline V gene encodes CDR1 MNHEY and CDR2 SVGAGI.

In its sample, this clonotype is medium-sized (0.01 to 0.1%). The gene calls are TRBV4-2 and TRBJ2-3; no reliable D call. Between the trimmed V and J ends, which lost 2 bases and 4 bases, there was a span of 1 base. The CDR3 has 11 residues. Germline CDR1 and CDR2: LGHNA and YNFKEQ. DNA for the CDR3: TGTGCCAGCAGCCAACCAGATACGCAGTATTTT. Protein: CASSQPDTQYF.

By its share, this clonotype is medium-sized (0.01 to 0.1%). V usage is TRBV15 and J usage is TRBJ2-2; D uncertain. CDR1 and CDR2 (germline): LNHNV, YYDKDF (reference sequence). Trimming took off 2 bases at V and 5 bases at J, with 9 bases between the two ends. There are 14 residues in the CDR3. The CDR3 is CATSRRERTGELFF. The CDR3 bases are TGTGCCACCAGCAGAAGAGAACGTACCGGGGAGCTGTTTTTT.

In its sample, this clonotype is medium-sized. CDR3 in amino acids: CASSQRGTEAFF. For the CDR3, the DNA is TGTGCCAGCAGCCAAAGGGGGACTGAAGCTTTCTTT. This chain connects TRBV4-2 to TRBJ1-1, with D maybe TRBD1 (6 bases). V shed 2 bases and J shed 5 bases, with 6 bases lying between them. The CDR3 length is 12 residues. Germline values: CDR1 LGHNA, CDR2 YNFKEQ.

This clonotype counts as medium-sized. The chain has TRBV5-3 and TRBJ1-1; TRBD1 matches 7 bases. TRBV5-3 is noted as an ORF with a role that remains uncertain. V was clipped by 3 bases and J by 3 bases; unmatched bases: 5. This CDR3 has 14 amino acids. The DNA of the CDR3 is TGTGCCAGAAGCTCTGGACAGGTGTACACTGAAGCTTTCTTT. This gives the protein CARSSGQVYTEAFF.

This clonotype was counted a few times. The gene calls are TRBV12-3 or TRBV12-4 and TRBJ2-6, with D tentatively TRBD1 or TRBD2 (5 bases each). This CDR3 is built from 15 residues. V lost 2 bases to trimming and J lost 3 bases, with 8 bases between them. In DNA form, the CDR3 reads TGTGCCAGCAGTTTATTTGGGGGTGGGGCCAACGTCCTGACTTTC. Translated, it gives CASSLFGGGANVLTF.

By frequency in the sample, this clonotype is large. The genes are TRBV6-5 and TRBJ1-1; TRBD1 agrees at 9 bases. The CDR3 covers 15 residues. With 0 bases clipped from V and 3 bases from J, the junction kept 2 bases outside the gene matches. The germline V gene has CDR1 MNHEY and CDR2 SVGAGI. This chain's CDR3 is CASSYSRTGDTEAFF. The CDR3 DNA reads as TGTGCCAGCAGTTACTCCCGGACAGGGGACACTGAAGCTTTCTTT.

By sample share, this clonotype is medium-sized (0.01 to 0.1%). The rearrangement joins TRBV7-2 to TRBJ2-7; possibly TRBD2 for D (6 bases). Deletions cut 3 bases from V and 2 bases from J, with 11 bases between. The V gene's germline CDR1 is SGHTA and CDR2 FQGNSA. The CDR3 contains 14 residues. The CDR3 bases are TGTGCCAGCAGCTTTTCGGGAGCAACCTACGAGCAGTACTTC. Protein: CASSFSGATYEQYF.

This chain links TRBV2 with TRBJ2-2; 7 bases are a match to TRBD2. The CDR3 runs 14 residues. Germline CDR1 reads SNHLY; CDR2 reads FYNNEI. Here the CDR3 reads CVKQREPNTGELFF. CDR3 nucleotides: TGTGTCAAACAGCGGGAACCAAACACCGGGGAGCTGTTTTTT.

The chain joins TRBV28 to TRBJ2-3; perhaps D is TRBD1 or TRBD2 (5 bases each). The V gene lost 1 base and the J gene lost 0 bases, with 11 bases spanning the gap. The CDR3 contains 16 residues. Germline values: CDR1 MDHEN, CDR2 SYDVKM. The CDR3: CASSLSGTTSTDTQYF. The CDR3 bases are TGTGCCAGCAGTTTATCAGGGACCACTAGCACAGATACGCAGTATTTT.

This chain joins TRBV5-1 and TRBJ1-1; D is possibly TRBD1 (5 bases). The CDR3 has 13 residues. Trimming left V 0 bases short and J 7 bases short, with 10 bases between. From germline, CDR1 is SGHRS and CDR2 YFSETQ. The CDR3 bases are TGCGCCAGCAGCTTGGTAGGGGACGGTGAAGCTTTCTTT. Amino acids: CASSLVGDGEAFF.

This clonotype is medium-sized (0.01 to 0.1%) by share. The CDR3 DNA is TGCGCCAGCATCCAAGGAAAACTGTTTTTT. The encoded protein is CASIQGKLFF. This chain uses TRBV10-1 with TRBJ1-4; D uncertain. Germline V gene sequence: CDR1 WNHNN, CDR2 SYGVQD (reference sequence). V gave up 7 bases and J gave up 10 bases, with 7 bases separating them. The CDR3 spans 10 residues.

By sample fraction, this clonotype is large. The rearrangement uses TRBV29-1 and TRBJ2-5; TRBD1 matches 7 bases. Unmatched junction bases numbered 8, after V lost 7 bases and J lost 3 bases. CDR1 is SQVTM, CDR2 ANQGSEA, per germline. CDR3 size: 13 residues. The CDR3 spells CSAKWTGKETQYF. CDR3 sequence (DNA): TGCAGCGCCAAATGGACAGGCAAAGAGACCCAGTACTTC. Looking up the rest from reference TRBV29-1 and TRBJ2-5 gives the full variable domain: SAVISQKPSRDICQRGTSLTIQCQVDSQVTMMFWYRQQPGQSLTLIATANQGSEATYESGFVIDKFPISRPNLTFSTLTVSNMSPEDSSIYLCSAKWTGKETQYFGPGTRLLVL.

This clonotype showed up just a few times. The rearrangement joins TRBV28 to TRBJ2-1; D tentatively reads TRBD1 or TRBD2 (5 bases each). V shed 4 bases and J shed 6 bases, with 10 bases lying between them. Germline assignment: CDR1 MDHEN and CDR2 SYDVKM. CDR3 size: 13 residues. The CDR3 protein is CASSSGPSNEQFF. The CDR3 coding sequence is TGTGCCAGCAGTTCGGGGCCCAGCAATGAGCAGTTCTTC.

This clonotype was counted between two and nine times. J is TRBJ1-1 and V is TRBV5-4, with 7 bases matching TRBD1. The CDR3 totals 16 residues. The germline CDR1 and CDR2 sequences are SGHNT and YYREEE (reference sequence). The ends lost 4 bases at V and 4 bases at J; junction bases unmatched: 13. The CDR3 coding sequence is TGTGCCAGCAGCAAAGAGACAGGGCCGGGCGGCACTGAAGCTTTCTTT. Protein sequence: CASSKETGPGGTEAFF.

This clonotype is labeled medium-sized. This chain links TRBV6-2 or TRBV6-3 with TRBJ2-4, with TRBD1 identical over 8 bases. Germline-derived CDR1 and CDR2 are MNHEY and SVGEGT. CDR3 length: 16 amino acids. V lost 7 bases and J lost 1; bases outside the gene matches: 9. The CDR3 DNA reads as TGTGCCAGCATAGGGCAGGGGGCATCCGCCAAAAACATTCAGTACTTC. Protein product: CASIGQGASAKNIQYF.